These T cell receptor beta chains were read from a single sample in a study of blood T cell repertoires in COVID-19. Here immunoSEQ multiplex PCR was the method, and the copy in TCRdb shows in-frame clones only, minus some. The sample consists of more than 300,000 clones, around 87% of them appearing once. The sequencing input was peripheral blood. The receptors here all came from a woman aged 25 to 39 with COVID-19, enrolled during active disease. CDR3s include the opening cysteine and the closing phenylalanine or tryptophan. The D gene is left open where the match is weak. Clone size appears in some rows only: once, few, many, or a class for an expanded clone.

TRBJ2-2,NA,NA,TRBV9,CASSVGRVTGELFF,TGTGCCAGCAGCGTAGGTCGGGTCACCGGGGAGCTGTTTTTT
TRBJ2-4,many,TRBD2,TRBV10-3,CAISPTGTSKNIQYF,TGTGCCATCAGTCCCACCGGGACTAGCAAAAACATTCAGTACTTC
TRBJ1-1,NA,TRBD1,TRBV12-3/TRBV12-4,CASSSRQGGAFF,TGTGCCAGCAGTTCTAGACAGGGAGGAGCTTTCTTT
TRBJ1-1,NA,TRBD1,TRBV10-3,CAISGIGTAEAFF,TGTGCCATCAGTGGAATCGGGACAGCTGAAGCTTTCTTT
TRBJ1-2,NA,TRBD1,TRBV28,CASSHRDSTNYGYTF,TGTGCCAGCAGTCACCGGGACAGCACTAACTATGGCTACACCTTC
TRBJ1-4,NA,NA,TRBV4-1,CASSQLLMNIKLFF,TGCGCCAGCAGCCAACTCCTAATGAATATAAAACTGTTTTTT
TRBJ2-7,NA,NA,TRBV14,CASSQPDSSYEQYF,TGTGCCAGCAGCCAACCGGACAGCTCCTACGAGCAGTACTTC
TRBJ2-7,NA,TRBD2,TRBV28,CASAGGYYEQYF,TGTGCCAGCGCGGGGGGGTACTACGAGCAGTACTTC
TRBJ1-5,NA,TRBD1,TRBV6-4,CASSGGRDRGRLSNQPQHF,TGTGCCAGCAGTGGCGGCCGGGACAGGGGGCGTCTAAGCAATCAGCCCCAGCATTTT
TRBJ2-5,NA,NA,TRBV7-2,CASSPGLGGIGTQYF,TGTGCCAGCAGTCCGGGACTGGGTGGGATTGGGACCCAGTACTTC
TRBJ2-1,NA,TRBD2,TRBV11-1,CASSLVGGRGEFF,TGTGCCAGCAGCCTAGTGGGCGGGAGGGGGGAGTTCTTC
TRBJ2-7,NA,NA,TRBV4-3,CASSRGKFDEQYF,TGCGCCAGCAGCCGAGGCAAGTTCGACGAGCAGTACTTC
TRBJ2-2,NA,NA,TRBV5-1,CASSLNSGGNTGELFF,TGCGCCAGCAGCTTAAATAGCGGTGGAAACACCGGGGAGCTGTTTTTT
TRBJ2-5,NA,NA,TRBV4-2,CASSQEAGSRETQYF,TGTGCCAGCAGCCAAGAGGCGGGATCGCGAGAGACCCAGTACTTC
TRBJ2-2,NA,TRBD2,TRBV25-1,CASRQTTSGTGELFF,TGTGCCAGCAGACAAACCACTAGCGGGACCGGGGAGCTGTTTTTT
TRBJ1-2,once,NA,TRBV28,CASSLLLGAGYTF,TGTGCCAGCAGTTTATTGTTGGGGGCGGGCTACACCTTC
TRBJ2-1,NA,TRBD2,TRBV7-3,CASSPGGLAGSEQFF,TGTGCCAGCAGCCCCGGAGGCCTAGCGGGATCTGAGCAGTTCTTC
TRBJ2-7,NA,TRBD1,TRBV30,CAWSGGQVAYEQYF,TGTGCCTGGAGTGGCGGACAGGTGGCCTACGAGCAGTACTTC
TRBJ2-7,NA,NA,TRBV4-3,CASSQGRVLPDHEQYF,TGCGCCAGCAGCCAAGGCCGGGTCCTCCCCGACCACGAGCAGTACTTC
TRBJ2-7,once,TRBD1,TRBV18,CASSPPPGQGNYEQYF,TGTGCCAGCTCACCACCCCCGGGACAGGGGAACTACGAGCAGTACTTC
TRBJ1-1,few,NA,TRBV12-3/TRBV12-4,CASSFDGRLEAFF,TGTGCCAGCAGTTTTGACGGGAGACTTGAAGCTTTCTTT
TRBJ2-1,NA,TRBD2,TRBV29-1,CSATSGFMDEQFF,TGCAGCGCTACTAGCGGTTTTATGGATGAGCAGTTCTTC
TRBJ2-2,NA,TRBD2,TRBV19,CASSPPRGRSTGELFF,TGTGCCAGTAGCCCCCCGCGCGGGAGATCAACCGGGGAGCTGTTTTTT
TRBJ1-5,once,NA,TRBV24-1,CATSDHSTANQPQHF,TGTGCCACCAGTGATCACTCGACAGCAAATCAGCCCCAGCATTTT
TRBJ1-1,NA,TRBD1,TRBV6-5,CASSDRAAFF,TGTGCCAGCTCGGACAGGGCTGCTTTCTTT
TRBJ2-7,NA,TRBD2,TRBV5-1,CASSLTLSGPVTYEQYF,TGCGCCAGCAGCTTGACACTTAGCGGGCCCGTTACCTACGAGCAGTACTTC
TRBJ1-5,NA,NA,TRBV28,CASSLGLNNQPQHF,TGTGCCAGCAGTTTAGGACTAAACAATCAGCCCCAGCATTTT
TRBJ2-7,NA,TRBD2,TRBV7-6,CASSLALGTRGYEQYF,TGTGCCAGCAGCTTAGCCCTTGGGACTAGGGGGTACGAGCAGTACTTC
TRBJ1-3,NA,TRBD1,TRBV5-5,CASSSEGGQVGTIYF,TGTGCCAGCAGCTCAGAGGGCGGACAGGTCGGAACCATATATTTT
TRBJ1-5,NA,NA,TRBV14,CASSQGGLGQPQHF,TGTGCCAGCAGCCAAGGGGGACTAGGTCAGCCCCAGCATTTT
TRBJ1-6,NA,NA,TRBV5-6,CASSLENQLSSYNSPLHF,TGTGCCAGCAGCTTGGAGAACCAATTGAGCTCCTATAATTCACCCCTCCACTTT
TRBJ1-4,NA,TRBD1,TRBV19,CASSMGTGPNEKLFF,TGTGCCAGTAGTATGGGGACAGGCCCTAATGAAAAACTGTTTTTT
TRBJ2-2,few,NA,TRBV7-2,CASSLTGNTGELFF,TGTGCCAGCAGCTTAACAGGGAACACCGGGGAGCTGTTTTTT
TRBJ2-1,NA,TRBD2,TRBV30,CAWSPGTSGSSYNEQFF,TGTGCCTGGAGTCCCGGGACTAGCGGGAGCTCCTACAATGAGCAGTTCTTC
TRBJ2-5,NA,TRBD1,TRBV7-7,CASSLGTGGRETQYF,TGTGCTAGCAGCCTAGGGACAGGGGGCAGGGAGACCCAGTACTTC
TRBJ2-2,NA,NA,TRBV9,CASSVYDRPRTGELFF,TGTGCCAGCAGCGTGTACGACCGGCCGAGGACCGGGGAGCTGTTTTTT
TRBJ1-5,NA,NA,TRBV18,CASSPQRNQPQHF,TGTGCCAGCTCACCCCAACGGAATCAGCCCCAGCATTTT
TRBJ1-5,NA,NA,TRBV4-1,CASSQLPQGADQPQHF,TGCGCCAGCAGCCAACTCCCACAGGGAGCGGATCAGCCCCAGCATTTT
TRBJ1-1,few,NA,TRBV10-1,CASSFTRQSTEAFF,TGCGCCAGCAGTTTTACTCGACAGAGCACTGAAGCTTTCTTT
TRBJ2-3,NA,TRBD2,TRBV7-9,CASSPSRTSGISDTQYF,TGTGCCAGCAGCCCTAGTCGGACTAGCGGGATTTCAGATACGCAGTATTTT
TRBJ2-7,few,TRBD1,TRBV3-1/TRBV3-2,CASSPGQDSHEQYF,TGTGCCAGCAGCCCAGGACAGGATTCCCACGAGCAGTACTTC
TRBJ2-3,NA,TRBD2,TRBV19,CASKGHTSVDTQYF,TGTGCCAGTAAGGGCCACACTAGCGTTGATACGCAGTATTTT